This T cell receptor beta chain stems from a study of cytomegalovirus exposure and HLA in healthy donors (dated by TCRdb to the late 2010s). In the study overall: An earlier analysis of 587 of the donors reported about 280 Gb of sequence data and 95 million to 130 million unique TCR beta sequences obtained from about 200 million T cells. Of the approximately 370 genotyped donors, 75% to 85% were placed in the genetic ancestry cluster associated with self-reported Caucasian donors. In a later analysis, previously published TCR beta repertoires from 550 to 700 donors were re-analyzed and high-resolution HLA genotyping was added so that TCR occurrence patterns could be studied. In an earlier analysis of several hundred of the donors, high-throughput TCR beta sequencing was used to judge whether each TCR beta V gene segment behaved as functional or pseudogenic. About five DR-DQ haplotypes were handled as single units for association and clustering because linkage in the cohort was strong. In the later analysis, no new phenotypic data were used to find candidate immune exposures; instead, reliance was placed on TCR beta sequences and their occurrence across donors. In addition to the first cohort of about 650 subjects, a separate validation cohort of 100 to 150 different subjects was used. All discovery cohort repertoires had been generated using a single sequencing platform. Donor age, sex, ethnicity and CMV serostatus were compiled together with the repertoire data. The study combined high-throughput TCR immunosequencing, statistical association of individual TCRs with disease status, and machine learning to predict cytomegalovirus infection status. An early release covering about 600 HLA-typed donors comprised about 300 gigabases of sequencing data and approximately 85 million unique TCR sequences. The study aimed to test whether cataloging public T cell receptors could reveal signatures of past pathogen exposure. In a later genetic analysis, genome-wide SNP genotypes for about three fifths of the 666 donors were used, and that subset was treated as a discovery cohort. Among some 410 genotyped donors of the cohort, an average of roughly 240,000 unique TCR beta nucleotide sequences were sequenced per donor, roughly a sixth of them non-productive. The study used immunosequencing to profile the T cell repertoires of 600 to 850 subjects and linked those repertoires to cytomegalovirus serostatus. Typing coverage varied by locus: roughly 629-640 donors for A, B, C, DRB1 and DQB1; more than 500 for DQA1; approximately 610 for DPA1; roughly 450 for DPB1. Both class I and class II loci were covered by HLA typing, at four-digit resolution.

The cohort was made up of approximately 670 healthy bone marrow donors. At the time of sampling, all cohort members were nominally healthy, though unrecorded immune exposures were likely present. The donor tested CMV seropositive, placing the donor among the roughly 300 seropositive members of the cohort. Each donor provided a peripheral blood sample, and peripheral blood mononuclear cells were used for TCR beta sequencing. The Qiagen DNeasy Blood Extraction Kit was used to extract genomic DNA from the blood cell samples. Worth noting for this clone: There is no known antigen for this receptor. Base qualities are missing; no much larger clone stands one base away.

Cut back by 0 bases and 8 bases, the V and J ends lie 4 bases apart. The CDR1 and CDR2 encoded by the germline V gene are MRHNA and SNTAGT. From the cysteine up to the phenylalanine, the CDR3 has a length of 11 residues. Just the 33-base CDR3 DNA is kept, in frame starting at base 1. The library was prepared using the immunoSEQ multiplex PCR assay. A mixture of 60 forward primers for TCR Vbeta segments and 13 reverse primers for TCR Jbeta segments was used in the multiplex PCR. The CDR3 region of rearranged TCR beta genes was amplified from genomic DNA with a multiplex PCR assay. The amplified TCR beta libraries were sequenced on the Illumina HiSeq System as 87-base-pair reads. The original methods were these. Across the 500 to 700 repertoires, a later analysis counted roughly 84 million unique TCR beta chains, 9.5 million to 12 million of which were shared by at least two donors. Raw reads were error-corrected and collapsed into unique sequences by a nearest-neighbor algorithm in which closely related sequences were merged to remove PCR and sequencing errors. To assign V, D and J gene segments, CDR3 sequences were aligned to IMGT reference sequences. For a sequence to be retained, at least a six-nucleotide match to both a V gene segment and a J gene segment was required. A rearrangement was called productive if the CDR3 had no stop codons and remained in frame with V and J, and every other rearrangement was called non-productive. CDR3 was defined by IMGT convention, running from the second conserved V-encoded cysteine to the conserved J-encoded phenylalanine. The earlier analysis of a few hundred of the donors excluded any sequence lacking an unambiguous match to a single V gene segment. An earlier analysis of 587 of the donors called V segments functional above 56.7% productive rearrangements and segregating when the between-donor standard deviation exceeded 5%. To diagnose cytomegalovirus status from the catalog of TCR beta chain sequences, a statistical classification framework was built. In a later analysis, V and J genes were assigned by comparing TCR nucleotide sequences against IMGT/GENE-DB human TR gene sequences. In a later analysis, CDR3 sequences and most-parsimonious VDJ recombination scenarios were assigned using the TCRdist pipeline. In a later analysis, every TCR beta chain was defined by the combination of its CDR3 amino acid sequence and its V-gene family, and reads without a unique V-gene family were dropped. A later analysis removed 550 to 650 highly shared, low-generation-probability nucleotide sequences to deal with suspected cross-contamination and a sequencing artifact. In a later analysis, a clonal expansion index for each public chain was calculated from normalized within-repertoire ranks of inferred template counts. In a later analysis, generation probabilities were computed using a VDJ recombination model fitted to out-of-frame rearrangements, and the results were checked against IGoR. A later analysis scored TCR-TCR, TCR-HLA and TCR-CMV co-occurrence with hypergeometric tests, applying a repertoire-size bias correction to TCR pairs. In a later analysis, false discovery rates were estimated by permuting HLA or CMV assignments 20 times. In a later analysis, co-occurring TCRs were grouped using DBSCAN, with TCRdist sequence similarity added in when clustering inside HLA-allele-positive subsets. Co-occurrence clustering excluded repertoires with fewer than 30,000 or more than 120,000 public chains, plus five with anomalous nucleotide sharing. TCRdb mirrors the immuneACCESS table, restricted to in-frame sequences. Some clones are absent from its copies; in checked studies, under half trace to an unresolved V gene, and the reason for the others is unknown. Clonal size and the V and J genes are those of that table, whereas D and trimming came from the DNA. The sample table contains 100,000 to 150,000 clones; only one count was recorded for around 78% of them. About 20% of the sample is taken by the ten largest.

Results the study describes overall, beyond this receptor: Because counts were too low, around 18 rarely observed V segments, including chromosome 9 orphons, were left out of the earlier analysis of over 550 of the donors. When HLA alleles, especially DR and DQ, strongly co-occurred, attributing TCR associations to individual alleles was difficult. A further reported finding was that TCR beta sequences accurately predicted the HLA-A and HLA-B alleles for most subjects in the first cohort. Specific HLA alleles were associated with 15,000 to 20,000 TCR beta sequences at a false discovery rate of 0.05 in a later analysis. It was suggested by the authors that the approach could potentially be generalized to other disease states and immunological phenotypes. Compared with the approximately 700-donor mean, donors in an Asian-associated ancestry cluster had fewer N-insertions in productive TCRs, according to a later genetic analysis. A few of the identified cytomegalovirus-associated TCR beta chains were confirmed in vitro to be specific for cytomegalovirus antigens. This cohort had only TCR beta chains sequenced, and the lack of alpha or paired-chain data limited which features could be detected. The presence/absence analyses assumed that sequencing depth was roughly uniform across donors, and that assumption may not be true. HLA typing was unavailable for some donors at each locus, so association tests used only the typed subset. An earlier analysis of approximately 540 of the donors showed that most TCR beta V segments appeared in productive rearrangements either about 90% or about 30% of the time, which broadly matched IMGT annotations. In a later analysis, several top co-occurrence clusters were reported to appear linked to parvovirus B19, influenza, CMV and Epstein-Barr virus. The study listed 150 to 200 TCR beta chains as associated with cytomegalovirus. A later analysis found that most CMV-associated TCR beta chains appeared HLA-restricted, with HLA associations seemingly driven largely by CMV exposure. Some IMGT-functional V segments, including TRBV6-2 and TRBV6-3, could not be told apart with the 87-base-pair reads, so those segments were excluded. In a later analysis, the rate of TCR association differed among HLA loci, with DRB1 alleles having the most associated TCRs and HLA-C alleles having the fewest. Most TCR sequences were observed very rarely across donors, whereas some public TCRs were present in many individuals. A group of highly shared sequence variants was considered likely to be a technical artifact of the sequencing pipeline. An association between a missense DCLRE1C variant and V-gene and J-gene trimming of TCR beta chains was found in a later genetic analysis and replicated in an independent cohort. The classifier was reported to diagnose cytomegalovirus status with high specificity and sensitivity in both the original cohort and the validation cohort. A later analysis found that HLA-associated TCR beta chains were more clonally expanded and had lower generation probabilities than equally common non-associated chains. For the cohort, immune exposure information was limited to CMV serostatus. Correlated functional status among segregating V segments might reflect linkage disequilibrium, but an unknown experimental factor could not be ruled out.

Rearrangement joined TRBV6-4 to TRBJ1-2; no D gene can be assigned with confidence. The sequenced sample consisted of PBMCs. The TCR comes from a young man in good health and CMV-seropositive. In nucleotides, the sequence is TGTGCCAGCAGTGACTCGGAGGGCTACACCTTC. Its coded protein is CASSDSEGYTF.